The 29 T cell receptor beta chains below were found in one sample sequenced in a study of T cell clusters in autoimmune cytopenias. TRB rearrangements were amplified by touch-down multiplex PCR with mixed TRB-A/B primers. After re-calling the multiplex PCR reads, TCRdb lists one entry per CDR3 protein, DNA absent. There are a few thousand distinct CDR3 sequences in the sample, with about 15% held by the top ten. Approximately 40,000 genome equivalents of blood DNA were amplified for TRB. Sequencing was carried out using peripheral blood. These receptors were collected from a human donor with an autoimmune cytopenia or autoimmune hepatitis (not recorded which).

V usage is TRBV19 and J usage is TRBJ2-1; TCRdb outputs TRBD1, but without DNA this stays unchecked. Germline CDR1 LNHDA, CDR2 SQIVND (reference sequence). The CDR3 is 14 residues long. The CDR3 region is CATSGTGGTNEQFF.

The chain recombines TRBV27 with TRBJ2-1; TCRdb proposes TRBD2, but this gene call is untestable without DNA. The V gene's germline CDR1 is MNHEY and CDR2 SMNVEV (reference sequence). This CDR3 region has 16 residues. CDR3 sequence: CASSTSGSSSYNEQFF.

The J gene is TRBJ2-7, the V gene TRBV7-2. The CDR3 spans 14 residues. Germline V gene sequence: CDR1 SGHTA, CDR2 FQGNSA. This chain's CDR3 is CASSRGIMQYEQYF.

V and J are TRBV5-6 and TRBJ2-7; TCRdb indicates TRBD2, and absent DNA this call remains unverified. Germline assignment: CDR1 SGHDT and CDR2 YYEEEE. The CDR3 has 15 amino acids. CDR3 sequence: CASSLLGTSLYEQYF.

In terms of frequency, this clonotype is large. The chain joins TRBV5-5 to TRBJ1-5; the TCRdb call, TRBD1, lacks DNA for checking. CDR1 is SGHKS and CDR2 is YYEKEE in the germline V gene (reference sequence). The CDR3 has 15 residues. CDR3 residues: CASSSGQASNQPQHF.

The V and J genes are TRBV18 and TRBJ2-1; absent DNA, TCRdb's TRBD1 call cannot be checked. The CDR3 has 15 amino acids. CDR1 and CDR2 from the germline V gene are KGHSH and LQKENI. The CDR3 is CASSPVAGTLNEQFF.

V usage is TRBV13 and J usage is TRBJ2-2. Germline V gene lookup returns CDR1 PRHDT and CDR2 FYEKMQ (reference sequence). This CDR3 spans 16 amino acids. The CDR3 protein is CASSPTYGPDTGELFF.

The chain uses TRBV5-6 and TRBJ2-3; TCRdb outputs TRBD2, but without DNA this stays unchecked. From germline, CDR1 is SGHDT and CDR2 YYEEEE. The CDR3 is made up of 16 amino acids. The CDR3: CASSLLPRPHPATQYF. Filled out from reference TRBV5-6 and TRBJ2-3, the complete variable domain reads DAGVTQSPTHLIKTRGQQVTLRCSPKSGHDTVSWYQQALGQGPQFIFQYYEEEERQRGNFPDRFSGHQFPNYSSELNVNALLLGDSALYLCASSLLPRPHPATQYFGPGTRLTVL.

The chain carries TRBV15 and TRBJ1-3; there is no DNA to check the TCRdb D call of TRBD1. Germline CDR1 is LNHNV and CDR2 is YYDKDF (reference sequence). CDR3 length equals 19 residues. CDR3 region: CATSRVTAGSAGSGNTIYF.

By frequency, this clonotype is medium-sized (0.01 to 0.1%). This sequence joins TRBV30 and TRBJ2-1; TCRdb gives TRBD1 as the D gene, but with no DNA this cannot be confirmed. This CDR3 is 14 amino acids long. Per the germline V gene, CDR1 is GTSNPN and CDR2 is SVGIG (reference sequence). This CDR3 is CAWSVTGGFGEQFF. Together with reference TRBV30 and TRBJ2-1, the CDR3 gives the full variable domain: SQTIHQWPATLVQPVGSPLSLECTVEGTSNPNLYWYRQAAGRGLQLLFYSVGIGQISSEVPQNLSASRPQDRQFILSSKKLLLSDSGFYLCAWSVTGGFGEQFFGPGTRLTVL.

The genes are TRBV6-5 and TRBJ2-7; TCRdb picks TRBD2, but there is no DNA to check that call. This CDR3 region has 14 residues. The germline CDR1 and CDR2 sequences are MNHEY and SVGAGI. This CDR3 reads CASTPSGRPNEQYF.

V is TRBV6-5 and J is TRBJ1-4. There are 16 residues in the CDR3. CDR1 is MNHEY and CDR2 is SVGAGI in the germline V gene. The CDR3 sequence is CASRARDSGKTEKLFF.

This clonotype is medium-sized (0.01 to 0.1%) by frequency. V gene TRBV27 combines with J gene TRBJ2-3. In germline, CDR1 is MNHEY, CDR2 SMNVEV (reference sequence). The CDR3 runs 13 residues. This chain's CDR3 is CASSDWSTDTQYF.

Its frequency marks this clonotype as medium-sized. This rearrangement joins TRBV19 to TRBJ2-7. CDR1 LNHDA and CDR2 SQIVND come from the germline V gene (reference sequence). The CDR3 is 15 amino acids. The CDR3 loop reads CASSKTSGLSYEQYF.

The chain links TRBV27 to TRBJ2-1; with no DNA, the TCRdb D assignment of TRBD2 cannot be verified. Per germline, CDR1 MNHEY and CDR2 SMNVEV (reference sequence). The CDR3 totals 15 residues. The CDR3: CASSPGLAGYNEQFF.

J is TRBJ2-2 and V is TRBV27; TCRdb indicates TRBD1, and absent DNA this call remains unverified. CDR3 size: 14 residues. Per germline, CDR1 MNHEY and CDR2 SMNVEV (reference sequence). The CDR3 sequence is CASSWGAGTGELFF.

This clonotype is labeled medium-sized (0.01 to 0.1%) based on frequency. The chain carries TRBV7-6 and TRBJ2-5. The germline V gene has CDR1 SGHVS and CDR2 FNYEAQ. The CDR3 spans 13 residues. The CDR3 is CASSLNSQETQYF.

This clonotype is medium-sized by frequency. The gene calls are TRBV6-1 and TRBJ2-7; absent DNA, TCRdb's TRBD1 call cannot be checked. CDR3 size: 13 residues. Germline lookup yields CDR1 MNHNS and CDR2 SASEGT. This chain's CDR3 is CASSLDRSYEQYF.

CDR3: CASSPWGSHEQFF. The V and J genes are TRBV28 and TRBJ2-1; TCRdb indicates TRBD1, and absent DNA this call remains unverified. Germline CDR1 is MDHEN and CDR2 is SYDVKM. The CDR3 is 13 residues long.

This clonotype is medium-sized by frequency. Here the CDR3 reads CASAPPGSGANVLTF. The V call is TRBV12-3 or TRBV12-4, the J call TRBJ2-6; TCRdb calls TRBD1, which cannot be checked without DNA. CDR3 length: 15 amino acids.

In terms of frequency, this clonotype is medium-sized. V gene TRBV19 combines with J gene TRBJ1-6; TCRdb's D gene call, TRBD1, goes unchecked for lack of DNA. There are 14 residues in the CDR3. Germline CDR1 is LNHDA and CDR2 is SQIVND (reference sequence). The CDR3 sequence is CASSAGTANSPLHF.

The chain couples TRBV29-1 to TRBJ1-1. CDR1 and CDR2 from the germline V gene are SQVTM and ANQGSEA. The CDR3 is made up of 14 amino acids. CDR3 residues: CSVDRAAMNTEAFF.

Frequency places this clonotype as medium-sized. The chain employs TRBV29-1 and TRBJ2-7; the TCRdb D gene call, TRBD1, has no DNA to confirm it. This CDR3 contains 12 residues. CDR1 and CDR2 from the germline V gene are SQVTM and ANQGSEA. The CDR3 loop reads CSVGRTAYEQYF.

The V call is TRBV18, the J call TRBJ2-1; checking the TCRdb D call of TRBD1 is not possible without DNA. Looked up from germline, CDR1 is KGHSH and CDR2 is LQKENI. The length of the CDR3 is 17 residues. The CDR3 sequence: CASSPHAPGVTYNEQFF. Supplemented by reference TRBV18 and TRBJ2-1, the full variable domain reads NAGVMQNPRHLVRRRGQEARLRCSPMKGHSHVYWYRQLPEEGLKFMVYLQKENIIDESGMPKERFSAEFPKEGPSILRIQQVVRGDSAAYFCASSPHAPGVTYNEQFFGPGTRLTVL.

The chain couples TRBV27 to TRBJ2-1; the TCRdb D gene call, TRBD2, has no DNA to confirm it. The CDR3 length is 16 residues. Germline CDR1 and CDR2: MNHEY and SMNVEV (reference sequence). CDR3 residues: CASSPLAGKIFNEQFF.

J is TRBJ1-2 and V is TRBV6-5. CDR1 is MNHEY and CDR2 is SVGAGI in the germline V gene. This CDR3 is 18 amino acids long. The CDR3 sequence: CASSPRGQLTNRNYGYTF.

The chain recombines TRBV18 with TRBJ1-5. Germline V CDR1 and CDR2: KGHSH, LQKENI. The CDR3 length is 14 residues. CDR3 residues: CASSPSGSNQPQHF. The full variable domain, completed using reference TRBV18 and TRBJ1-5, is NAGVMQNPRHLVRRRGQEARLRCSPMKGHSHVYWYRQLPEEGLKFMVYLQKENIIDESGMPKERFSAEFPKEGPSILRIQQVVRGDSAAYFCASSPSGSNQPQHFGDGTRLSIL.

Its frequency marks this clonotype as medium-sized. CDR3 loop: CAWSRTMGRSNEQFF. The chain carries TRBV30 and TRBJ2-1; the TRBD1 assignment by TCRdb is unverifiable without DNA. This CDR3 comprises 15 residues. Germline V CDR1 and CDR2: GTSNPN, SVGIG (reference sequence).

The chain couples TRBV6-4 to TRBJ2-7; TCRdb returns TRBD1, unconfirmable since there is no DNA. This CDR3 has 14 amino acids. Germline V gene sequence: CDR1 MRHNA, CDR2 SNTAGT. CDR3 sequence reads: CASSDRQGRDQQYF.